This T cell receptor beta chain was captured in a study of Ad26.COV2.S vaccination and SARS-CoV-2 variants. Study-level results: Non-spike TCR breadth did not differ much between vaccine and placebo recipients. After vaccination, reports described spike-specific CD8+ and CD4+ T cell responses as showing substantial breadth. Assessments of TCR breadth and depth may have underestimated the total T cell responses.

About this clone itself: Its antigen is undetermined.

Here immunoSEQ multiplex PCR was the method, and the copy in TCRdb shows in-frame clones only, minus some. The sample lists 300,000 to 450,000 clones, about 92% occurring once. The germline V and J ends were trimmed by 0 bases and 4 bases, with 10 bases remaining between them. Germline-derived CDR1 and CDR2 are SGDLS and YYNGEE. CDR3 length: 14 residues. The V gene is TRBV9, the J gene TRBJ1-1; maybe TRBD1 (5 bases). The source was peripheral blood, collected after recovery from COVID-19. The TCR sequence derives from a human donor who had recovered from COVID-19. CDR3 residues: CASSVASQGTEAFF. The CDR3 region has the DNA TGTGCCAGCAGCGTAGCAAGCCAGGGCACTGAAGCTTTCTTT.